Included here is one T cell receptor beta chain sequence, with context. Its antigen is undetermined. Sequenced material consisted of expressed TCRB transcripts (all of the isolated RNA was reverse transcribed). Profiled with immunoSEQ multiplex PCR; TCRdb holds only in-frame clones, not every one. The profile shows 250,000 to 350,000 clones, around 15% of them singletons. The data were taken from a study of beta chain features in type 1 diabetes. General study findings and limits: PCR might favor shorter templates, equally in patients and controls.

V was trimmed by 7 bases and J by 5 bases, leaving 21 bases between them. The CDR3 is 16 amino acids. Germline values: CDR1 LNHDA, CDR2 SQIVND (reference sequence). This TCR was recovered from a man aged 25 to 45 in good health. What was sequenced was central memory CD4+ T cells from blood. The gene calls are TRBV19 and TRBJ2-1, with D perhaps being TRBD1 or TRBD2 (6 bases each). The CDR3 is CASTSSRGARNNEQFF. The CDR3 DNA reads as TGTGCCAGTACGTCGAGTAGGGGGGCGCGGAACAATGAGCAGTTCTTC. Variable domain in full (rest from reference TRBV19 and TRBJ2-1): DGGITQSPKYLFRKEGQNVTLSCEQNLNHDAMYWYRQDPGQGLRLIYYSQIVNDFQKGDIAEGYSVSREKKESFPLTVTSAQKNPTAFYLCASTSSRGARNNEQFFGPGTRLTVL.